This is a list of T cell receptor beta chains from one sample in a study of T cells in Graves' hyperthyroidism and ophthalmopathy. TCRdb re-called the multiplex PCR reads with MiXCR, one entry per CDR3 protein. This sample carries around 720,000 distinct CDR3 sequences, approximately 36% of them seen once, and the ten largest clones take around 29%. The source material was blood. These TCRs come from a woman aged 40 to 55 with Graves' hyperthyroidism. Both conserved end residues are part of each CDR3. D genes are given only for firm matches. A row's size may be missing; if present it is once, few, many or a size class.

cdr3_aa,cdr3_nt,d_call,j_call,clone_size,v_call
CSARDGEWDNSPLHF,TGCAGTGCTAGAGACGGGGAATGGGATAATTCACCCCTCCACTTT,NA,TRBJ1-6,NA,TRBV20-1
CASTEGGAAYEQYF,TGTGCCAGCACCGAAGGGGGGGCCGCCTACGAGCAGTACTTC,NA,TRBJ2-7,NA,TRBV12-3/TRBV12-4
CASSRDPRSNQPQHF,TGTGCCAGCAGCCGGGACCCAAGGAGCAATCAGCCCCAGCATTTT,NA,TRBJ1-5,few,TRBV14
CATSDQRTGGYQETQYF,TGTGCCACCAGTGATCAAAGGACAGGGGGCTATCAAGAGACCCAGTACTTC,TRBD1,TRBJ2-5,many,TRBV24-1
CATSGAKGRQETQYF,TGTGCCACCAGTGGGGCGAAGGGTAGACAAGAGACCCAGTACTTC,NA,TRBJ2-5,NA,TRBV15
CASSEGFGTEAFF,TGTGCCAGCAGCGAGGGGTTTGGCACTGAAGCTTTCTTT,NA,TRBJ1-1,few,TRBV6-5
CASSSRQDYTF,TGTGCCAGCAGTTCACGACAGGACTACACCTTC,NA,TRBJ1-2,NA,TRBV6-2/TRBV6-3
CASSYSLSGAEAFF,TGTGCCAGCAGTTACTCCCTTTCGGGCGCTGAAGCTTTCTTT,NA,TRBJ1-1,NA,TRBV6-2/TRBV6-3
CASSDQGGFYNEQFF,TGCGCCAGCAGTGACCAAGGGGGCTTCTACAATGAGCAGTTCTTC,TRBD1,TRBJ2-1,NA,TRBV10-2
CASTDRVDQPQHF,TGTGCCAGTACGGACAGGGTGGATCAGCCCCAGCATTTT,TRBD1,TRBJ1-5,many,TRBV19
CSARGIGQPQHF,TGCAGTGCTAGAGGGATCGGTCAGCCCCAGCATTTT,NA,TRBJ1-5,many,TRBV20-1
CASSFGMGDSNSPLHF,TGTGCCAGCAGTTTTGGGATGGGGGACAGTAATTCACCCCTCCACTTT,TRBD1,TRBJ1-6,many,TRBV12-3/TRBV12-4
CSAREGGTLTEAFF,TGCAGTGCTAGAGAGGGGGGTACTTTAACTGAAGCTTTCTTT,NA,TRBJ1-1,many,TRBV20-1
CASSSAGVNVLTF,TGTGCCAGCAGTTCAGCTGGGGTCAACGTCCTGACTTTC,NA,TRBJ2-6,few,TRBV12-3/TRBV12-4
CASSLGTGGNYEQYF,TGTGCCAGCAGCTTAGGGACAGGGGGTAACTACGAGCAGTACTTC,TRBD1,TRBJ2-7,many,TRBV6-5
CATMGTDSNQPQHF,TGTGCCACCATGGGGACAGATAGCAATCAGCCCCAGCATTTT,TRBD1,TRBJ1-5,many,TRBV24-1
CASSRGLRAFF,TGTGCCAGTAGTAGGGGACTTCGAGCTTTCTTT,NA,TRBJ1-1,many,TRBV19
CATTPSYPNTEAFF,TGTGCCACCACCCCGTCTTATCCGAACACTGAAGCTTTCTTT,NA,TRBJ1-1,many,TRBV10-3
CASSDQVSNYGYTF,TGTGCCAGCAGTGACCAGGTCTCAAACTATGGCTACACCTTC,NA,TRBJ1-2,many,TRBV6-1
CASSYSYRGQQPQHF,TGTGCCAGCAGTTACTCTTACAGGGGGCAGCAGCCCCAGCATTTT,TRBD1,TRBJ1-5,NA,TRBV6-5
CASSYSRGGDGYTF,TGTGCCAGCAGTTACTCTCGAGGGGGTGACGGCTACACCTTC,NA,TRBJ1-2,NA,TRBV6-5
CASSQQQGANTEAFF,TGCGCCAGCAGCCAACAACAGGGGGCGAACACTGAAGCTTTCTTT,TRBD1,TRBJ1-1,NA,TRBV4-1
CATSRDGRGYYDYTF,TGTGCCACCAGCAGGGACGGACGGGGATACTATGACTACACCTTC,NA,TRBJ1-2,NA,TRBV15
CASTPGQGTGELFF,TGTGCCAGCACCCCGGGACAGGGGACCGGGGAGCTGTTTTTT,TRBD1,TRBJ2-2,NA,TRBV7-2